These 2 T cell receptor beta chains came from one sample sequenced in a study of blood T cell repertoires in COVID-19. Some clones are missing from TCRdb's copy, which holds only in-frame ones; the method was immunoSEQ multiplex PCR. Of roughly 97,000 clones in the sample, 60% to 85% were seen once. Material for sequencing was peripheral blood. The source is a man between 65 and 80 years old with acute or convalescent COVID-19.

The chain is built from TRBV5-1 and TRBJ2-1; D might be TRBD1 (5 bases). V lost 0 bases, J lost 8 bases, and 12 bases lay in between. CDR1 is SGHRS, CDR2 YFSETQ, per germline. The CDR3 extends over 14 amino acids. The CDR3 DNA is TGCGCCAGCAGCTTGGGCTCAGGGATCGATGAGCAGTTCTTC. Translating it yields CASSLGSGIDEQFF.

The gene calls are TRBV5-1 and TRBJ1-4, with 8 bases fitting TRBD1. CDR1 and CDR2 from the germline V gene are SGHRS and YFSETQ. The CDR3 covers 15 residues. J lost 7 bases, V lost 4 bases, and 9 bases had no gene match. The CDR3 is CASSSGQGGGEKLFF. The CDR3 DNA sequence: TGCGCCAGCAGCAGTGGACAGGGAGGAGGTGAAAAACTGTTTTTT.